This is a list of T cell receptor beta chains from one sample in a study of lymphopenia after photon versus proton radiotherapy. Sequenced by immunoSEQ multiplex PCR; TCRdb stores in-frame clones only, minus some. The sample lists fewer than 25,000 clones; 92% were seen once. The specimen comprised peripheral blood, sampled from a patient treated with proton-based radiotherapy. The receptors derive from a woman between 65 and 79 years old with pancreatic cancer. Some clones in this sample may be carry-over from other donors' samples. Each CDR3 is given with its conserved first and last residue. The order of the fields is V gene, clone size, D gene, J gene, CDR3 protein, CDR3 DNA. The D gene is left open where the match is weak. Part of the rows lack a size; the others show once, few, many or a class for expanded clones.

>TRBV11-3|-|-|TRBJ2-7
CASSLDVYEQYF
TGTGCCAGCAGCTTAGACGTCTACGAGCAGTACTTC
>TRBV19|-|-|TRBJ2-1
CASSMGRAPTNEQFF
TGTGCCAGTAGTATGGGTAGAGCGCCTACGAATGAGCAGTTCTTC
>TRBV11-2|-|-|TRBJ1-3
CASSFGSSGNTIYF
TGTGCCAGCAGCTTCGGCAGCTCTGGAAACACCATATATTTT
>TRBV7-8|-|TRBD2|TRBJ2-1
CASSLAAWTSGMNEQFF
TGTGCCAGCAGCTTAGCAGCGTGGACTAGCGGGATGAATGAGCAGTTCTTC
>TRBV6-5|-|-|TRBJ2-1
CASRDAGSYNEQFF
TGTGCCAGCAGGGATGCGGGGTCTTACAATGAGCAGTTCTTC
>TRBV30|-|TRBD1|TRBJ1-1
CAWGTGGWTEAFF
TGTGCCTGGGGGACAGGGGGCTGGACTGAAGCTTTCTTT
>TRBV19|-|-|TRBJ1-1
CASSIVTGTILNTEAFF
TGTGCCAGTAGTATCGTGACAGGTACAATCTTGAACACTGAAGCTTTCTTT
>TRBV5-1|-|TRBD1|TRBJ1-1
CASSSQGAAEAFF
TGCGCCAGCAGCTCCCAGGGGGCCGCTGAAGCTTTCTTT
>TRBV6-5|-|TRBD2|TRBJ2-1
CASSWGGEDSYNEQFF
TGTGCCAGCAGTTGGGGGGGGGAGGACTCCTACAATGAGCAGTTCTTC
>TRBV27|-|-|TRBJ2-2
CASMSRRTGLNTGELFF
TGTGCCAGCATGAGTAGGCGTACGGGACTTAACACCGGGGAGCTGTTTTTT
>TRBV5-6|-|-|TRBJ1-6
CASSLFVRDSPLHF
TGTGCCAGCAGCTTGTTCGTAAGGGATTCACCCCTCCACTTT
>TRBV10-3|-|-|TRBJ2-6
CAISPEAAGANVLTF
TGTGCCATCAGCCCGGAGGCAGCTGGGGCCAACGTCCTGACTTTC
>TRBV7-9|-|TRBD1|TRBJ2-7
CASSSYGGNRGEGYEQYF
TGTGCCAGCAGCTCCTATGGGGGAAACAGGGGTGAGGGGTACGAGCAGTACTTC
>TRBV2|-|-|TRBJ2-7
CASSGLVGGWLYF
TGTGCCAGCAGTGGACTTGTGGGGGGTTGGTTGTACTTC
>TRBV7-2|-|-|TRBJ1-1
CASSYPGTDTEAFF
TGTGCCAGCAGCTACCCCGGGACGGACACTGAAGCTTTCTTT
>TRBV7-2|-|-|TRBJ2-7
CASSLGEFEQYF
TGTGCCAGCAGCTTAGGGGAGTTCGAGCAGTACTTC
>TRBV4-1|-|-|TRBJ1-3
CASSLGMSNHFSGNTIYF
TGCGCCAGCAGCCTGGGGATGTCTAATCATTTCTCTGGAAACACCATATATTTT
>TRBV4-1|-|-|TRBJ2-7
CASSPPGTPPYEQYF
TGCGCCAGCAGCCCCCCCGGGACACCTCCCTACGAGCAGTACTTC
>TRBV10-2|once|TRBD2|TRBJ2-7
CASRSRTSVYEQYF
TGCGCCAGCAGATCAAGAACTAGCGTCTACGAGCAGTACTTC
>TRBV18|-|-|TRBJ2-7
CASSPTPGFGTPYEQYF
TGTGCCAGCTCACCTACTCCGGGTTTCGGGACGCCCTACGAGCAGTACTTC
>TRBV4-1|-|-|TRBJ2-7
CASSLGPVTYEQYF
TGCGCCAGCAGCCTTGGACCAGTAACCTACGAGCAGTACTTC
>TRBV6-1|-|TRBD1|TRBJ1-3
CASRGQGNGNTIYF
TGTGCCAGCAGGGGACAGGGGAATGGAAACACCATATATTTT
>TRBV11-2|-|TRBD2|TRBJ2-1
CASSPLAGSYNEQFF
TGTGCCAGCAGCCCTCTAGCGGGGTCCTACAATGAGCAGTTCTTC
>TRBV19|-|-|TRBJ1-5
CASSIGATGYSNQPQHF
TGTGCCAGTAGTATAGGGGCGACGGGATATAGCAATCAGCCCCAGCATTTT
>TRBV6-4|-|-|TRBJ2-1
CASSLTGSRYNEQFF
TGTGCCAGCAGCTTGACAGGAAGTAGGTACAATGAGCAGTTCTTC
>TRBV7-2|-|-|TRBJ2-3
CASSLQSGGLPDVDTQYF
TGTGCCAGCAGCTTACAAAGCGGCGGGCTGCCCGACGTGGATACGCAGTATTTT
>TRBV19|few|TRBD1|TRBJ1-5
CASSRQGENQPQHF
TGTGCCAGTAGTCGACAGGGGGAGAATCAGCCCCAGCATTTT